This is a list of T cell receptor beta chains from one sample in a study of T cell repertoires in cytomegalovirus infection. From the reads, TCRdb called clonotypes with MiXCR, one entry per CDR3 protein. The repertoire has about 100,000 distinct CDR3 sequences, around 28% of them found once; the top ten carry 71%. Their antigens are not known. The sample consisted of CD8+ T cells from cultured PBMCs, taken from culture after CMV antigen stimulation. The receptor source for this set is a human donor in good health (CMV status not recorded). Some clones in this sample may be carry-over from other donors' samples. Each CDR3 is given with its conserved first and last residue. Fields, in order: CDR3 length, V gene, D gene, clone size, J gene, CDR3 DNA, CDR3 protein. D genes are given only for firm matches. Not all rows give a size; the values are once, few, many and, for expanded clones, a class.

15	TRBV6-1	TRBD2	many	TRBJ2-1	TGTGCCAGCAGTGTAACTAGCGGGGGCAACAATGAGCAGTTCTTC	CASSVTSGGNNEQFF
11	TRBV29-1	-	few	TRBJ1-1	TGCAGCGTTTCAATGAACACTGAAGCTTTCTTT	CSVSMNTEAFF
20	TRBV24-1	TRBD1	-	TRBJ1-5	TGTGCCACCAGTGTCCCAACAGGGGGCGAGGGCCACTATAGCAATCAGCCCCAGCATTTT	CATSVPTGGEGHYSNQPQHF
12	TRBV29-1	-	-	TRBJ2-2	TGCAGCGTTCACAGGGACACCGGGGAGCTGTTTTTT	CSVHRDTGELFF
17	TRBV27	-	many	TRBJ1-5	TGTGCCAGCAGTTTATCGGGAGGCAGGGCAGACACTCAGCCCCAGCATTTT	CASSLSGGRADTQPQHF
13	TRBV7-2	-	-	TRBJ2-1	TGTGCCAGCAGCCGACCGTGGTACAATGAGCAGTTCTTC	CASSRPWYNEQFF
16	TRBV7-8	TRBD2	-	TRBJ2-1	TGTGCCAGCAGCTTAGCGGGGACTAGGAAGGTGGAGTTGGGTTTCTTC	CASSLAGTRKVELGFF
16	TRBV24-1	TRBD1	many	TRBJ1-3	TGTGCCACCAGGGGGACAGCATCTCACTCTGGAAACACCATATATTTT	CATRGTASHSGNTIYF
12	TRBV19	-	few	TRBJ1-5	TGTGCCAGTAGTTCCGGGAATCAGCCCCAGCATTTT	CASSSGNQPQHF
17	TRBV28	-	few	TRBJ1-2	TGTGCCAGCAGTTTATTCGGGGGTGTTGGTCCGATCTATGGCTACACCTTC	CASSLFGGVGPIYGYTF
17	TRBV5-4	-	few	TRBJ2-5	TGTGCCAGCAGCTTGGAAGGGTTCGGGTATCTGGCGGAGACCCAGTACTTC	CASSLEGFGYLAETQYF
13	TRBV25-1	-	many	TRBJ1-1	TGTGCCAGCAGTGAGGGTTTGGTGTCTGAAGCTTTCTTT	CASSEGLVSEAFF
17	TRBV27	-	few	TRBJ1-3	TGTGCCAGCAGTTTATCGGTCGTGAGGGGCAGGTGGGACACCATATATTTT	CASSLSVVRGRWDTIYF
16	TRBV20-1	-	-	TRBJ2-5	TGCAGTGCTAGGGCCTTTTATGGGGGGGCCCCAGAGACCCAGTACTTC	CSARAFYGGAPETQYF
16	TRBV7-9	-	-	TRBJ2-3	TGTGCCAGCAGCTTAAACCCGGGGGTTGGCACAGATACGCAGTATTTT	CASSLNPGVGTDTQYF